Below, 14 T cell receptor beta chains from the same sample are listed, as sequenced in a study of regulatory T cells in long-lasting Graves disease. To make TCR beta libraries, researchers used iRepertoire HTBI primers and Arm-PCR of CDR3 regions. From the multiplex PCR reads, TCRdb called clonotypes with MiXCR, one entry per CDR3 protein. This sample has 600,000 to 800,000 distinct CDR3 sequences, with about 32% found just once. The time point is: persistent/refractory GD, antithyroid drugs over 5 years with positive TRAb. There was RNA extracted from PBMCs, and the TCR library was made from it. The sequencing here drew on peripheral blood mononuclear cells (PBMCs), taken when the disease was refractory, from a patient treated with antithyroid drugs. All receptors derive from a female donor with Graves disease.

This clonotype occurred many times. The chain links TRBV10-3 to TRBJ1-1; no firm D call. The length of the CDR3 is 13 residues. Trimming stripped 6 bases from V and 1 base from J, with 9 bases between. Per germline, CDR1 ENHRY and CDR2 SYGVKD. Here the CDR3 reads CAISQKRNTEAFF. The CDR3 nucleotides are TGTGCCATCAGCCAGAAGAGGAACACTGAAGCTTTCTTT.

The chain is built from TRBV19 and TRBJ1-5; D might be TRBD1 (5 bases). The CDR3 totals 17 residues. Trimming stripped 7 bases from V and 6 bases from J, with 25 bases between. The germline V gene encodes CDR1 LNHDA and CDR2 SQIVND (reference sequence). The CDR3 region has the DNA TGTGCCAGTACCCGATTAAGTGGACCGAGCGGGGGTCAGCCCCAGCATTTT. Translation: CASTRLSGPSGGQPQHF.

The V and J genes are TRBV2 and TRBJ1-2; no reliable D call. The CDR3 consists of 12 residues. Germline-derived CDR1 and CDR2 are SNHLY and FYNNEI. V was shortened by 11 bases and J by 8 bases, with 18 bases between the two germline ends. The CDR3 loop is CAGNQDPEGYTF. The CDR3 DNA reads TGTGCCGGCAATCAGGACCCCGAAGGCTACACCTTC.

At least ten counts were recorded for this clonotype. The CDR3 is CASMGLAVQETQYF. CDR3 coding DNA: TGTGCCAGCATGGGACTAGCGGTCCAAGAGACCCAGTACTTC. The chain has TRBV12-3 or TRBV12-4 and TRBJ2-5, with 11 bases that match TRBD2. V lost 7 bases and J lost 1; bases outside the gene matches: 2. The CDR3 covers 14 residues.

The rearrangement joins TRBV6-2 or TRBV6-3 to TRBJ2-5, with 9 bases aligning to TRBD1. V shed 6 bases, J shed 2 bases, and the junction held 7 bases outside the gene matches. Germline V gene sequence: CDR1 MNHEY, CDR2 SVGEGT. The CDR3 extends over 15 amino acids. The CDR3 reads CASSRTGALQETQYF. The CDR3 DNA follows: TGTGCCAGCAGCCGGACAGGGGCCCTACAAGAGACCCAGTACTTC.

Only a few counts were recorded for this clonotype. This chain links TRBV2 with TRBJ2-4, with 10 positions matching TRBD2. Germline trimming cut 2 bases from V and 7 bases from J; bases unmatched to any gene: 17. Germline CDR1 is SNHLY and CDR2 is FYNNEI. The CDR3 consists of 19 residues. The CDR3 DNA reads TGTGCCAGCAGTGAATATGCTAGCGGGAGCGTAGGGGGAAAGAACATTCAGTACTTC. Encoded protein: CASSEYASGSVGGKNIQYF.

This clonotype has only a few counts. In DNA form, the CDR3 reads TGCAGCGTTGACGGGGGGGCTGAAGCTTTCTTT. Its protein product is CSVDGGAEAFF. The chain recombines TRBV29-1 with TRBJ1-1; TRBD1 is a possible D gene (5 bases). The CDR3 contains 11 residues. Trimming removed 3 bases at V and 6 bases at J, with 8 bases between. The germline V gene has CDR1 SQVTM and CDR2 ANQGSEA. Looking up the rest from reference TRBV29-1 and TRBJ1-1 gives the full variable domain: SAVISQKPSRDICQRGTSLTIQCQVDSQVTMMFWYRQQPGQSLTLIATANQGSEATYESGFVIDKFPISRPNLTFSTLTVSNMSPEDSSIYLCSVDGGAEAFFGQGTRLTVV.

In this sample, this clonotype turned up many times. The chain couples TRBV6-1 to TRBJ1-2; 9 positions match TRBD1. The germline CDR1 and CDR2 sequences are MNHNS and SASEGT. This CDR3 spans 13 amino acids. The trim removed 3 bases at V and 6 bases at J, leaving 2 bases unmatched. As DNA, the CDR3 is TGTGCCAGCAGTGAGGGGACAGGGAATGGCTACACCTTC. The encoded protein is CASSEGTGNGYTF.

As for this clonotype: This may be a read error, as it is one base from a much larger clone. The chain couples TRBV28 to TRBJ1-1; perhaps TRBD1 as D (6 bases). The germline V gene has CDR1 MDHEN and CDR2 SYDVKM. CDR3 length equals 16 residues. Trimming stripped 3 bases from V and 4 bases from J, with 18 bases between. For the CDR3, the DNA is TGTGCCAGCAGTTTCGACAGGACCGGGGGAAGCACTGAAGCTTTCTTT. It yields the protein CASSFDRTGGSTEAFF.

V is TRBV10-2 and J is TRBJ1-5; a weak D match, TRBD1 (5 bases). CDR1 is WSHSY and CDR2 is SAAADI in the germline V gene. Trimming removed 3 bases from V and 0 bases from J, with 12 bases in between. This CDR3 comprises 16 residues. DNA of the CDR3: TGCGCCAGCAGTGAATGGGCAGGACATAGCAATCAGCCCCAGCATTTT. Protein: CASSEWAGHSNQPQHF.

The rearrangement uses TRBV5-1 and TRBJ1-1; TRBD1 might be the D (5 bases). Germline V gene sequence: CDR1 SGHRS, CDR2 YFSETQ. The CDR3 covers 13 residues. Trimming left V 2 bases short and J 6 bases short, with 11 bases between. The CDR3 protein is CASSFGGPSEAFF. The CDR3 region has the DNA TGCGCCAGCAGCTTCGGGGGACCGTCTGAAGCTTTCTTT.

The chain carries TRBV29-1 and TRBJ1-1; no clear D. Germline values: CDR1 SQVTM, CDR2 ANQGSEA. V lost 6 bases and J lost 3, with 17 bases in between. The CDR3 has 14 residues. CDR3 region: CSVPLRGTDTEAFF. In DNA form, the CDR3 reads TGCAGCGTCCCCCTGCGGGGTACGGACACTGAAGCTTTCTTT.

This chain joins TRBV29-1 and TRBJ1-5; D perhaps matches TRBD1 (6 bases). The CDR3 is made up of 13 amino acids. Trimming removed 8 bases from V and 3 bases from J, with 14 bases in between. Looked up from germline, CDR1 is SQVTM and CDR2 is ANQGSEA. CDR3 protein: CSFLGGPNQPQHF. The DNA for the CDR3 is TGCAGCTTCCTAGGGGGACCCAATCAGCCCCAGCATTTT.

This clonotype has just a few counts. The chain has TRBV12-3 or TRBV12-4 and TRBJ2-7; perhaps D is TRBD1 or TRBD2 (5 bases each). The CDR3 is 17 amino acids. V was clipped by 0 bases and J by 2 bases, with 17 bases between them. CDR3 region: CASSLALGMGPAYEQYF. In nucleotides, the CDR3 is TGTGCCAGCAGTTTAGCGTTGGGGATGGGACCAGCCTACGAGCAGTACTTC.